This T cell receptor beta chain was documented in a study of blood T cell repertoires in COVID-19. Study-level background: T cells, B-cell-depleted T cells, or PBMCs supplied cDNA or gDNA.

In the study's own analysis: For nucleated cells, counts were estimated from reference gene primer amplification. Here immunoSEQ multiplex PCR was the method, and the copy in TCRdb shows in-frame clones only, minus some. That table is the source of V, J and clone size, and D and trimming were worked out from the DNA. This table holds tens of thousands of clones, 70% to 85% found once. Germline CDR1 reads DFQATT; CDR2 reads SNEGSKA (reference sequence). This CDR3 has 10 residues. Trimming shortened V by 5 bases and J by 1 base, and 3 bases separated the two germline ends. This clone turned up a few times.

Specimen: peripheral blood. The chain uses TRBV20-1 and TRBJ2-7; D remains ambiguous. The receptor was derived from a woman aged 70-85 years with acute or convalescent COVID-19. For the CDR3, the DNA is TGCAGTGCTCAGTCCTACGAGCAGTACTTC. This gives the protein CSAQSYEQYF.